This T cell receptor beta chain was recorded in a study of shared clonotypes between healthy human individuals (TCRdb year 2020). About the investigation overall: A few men and a couple of women, aged 18 to 49 years, made up the cohort. To estimate repertoire size and how much clonotypes are shared between individuals, the study performed deep sequencing of blood TCR repertoires from a handful of healthy adults. For each donor, CD4 naive and CD4 memory were each given three plates, CD8 naive was given two plates, and CD8 memory was given one plate. Each donor's leukapheresis produced roughly between about 0.8 and 10 billion PBMCs. To increase sequencing depth and limit assay-specific biases, different laboratories used diverse techniques to prepare libraries and sequence TCR repertoires. Paper-wide results and their limitations: Because the study included a small number of donors, the genetic and exposure-history diversity represented was limited. Pairwise subsampling indicated that sequencing depth was expected to affect the degree of clonotype sharing among donors. Rarefaction of sorted-subset datasets indicated incomplete sequencing despite the large sequencing depth. Naive subsets generally had larger estimated clonotype richness than memory subsets. Only blood was sampled, and tissue TCR repertoires likely differ from those in blood. Clonotypes shared by all four sorted-subset donors showed higher generation probabilities than non-shared clonotypes. Sharing across a handful of donors was observed for about 5% of naive CD4, 3% to 3.5% of naive CD8, roughly 2.3% of memory CD4, and roughly 0.4% of memory CD8 clonotypes.

Worth noting for this clone: Its antigen remains undetermined. It has no much larger one-base neighbor in the sample; base qualities were not kept.

TCR CDR3 regions were amplified from genomic DNA by multiplex PCR using the deep immunoSEQ assay. Extracted genomic DNA from each cell subset was distributed evenly across all wells of several immunoSEQ 96-well plates, and each plate was treated as a replicate. For sorted subsets, each replicate PCR was loaded with 200 to 250 ng genomic DNA, equivalent to some 31,000 T cell genomes. Purified libraries were quantified with a Qubit 3.0 fluorometer, sized on a Bioanalyzer 2100, and re-quantified with the KAPA Library Quantification kit. Each immunoSEQ 96-well plate was sequenced on its own single-read 150-cycle Illumina NextSeq 550 flow cell. The authors processed their data as follows. Because only junctional sequences without quality scores were contained in the immunoSEQ output, filtering matching that applied to full-length reads could not be performed. Sequences were annotated with PyIR, a Python wrapper for IgBLAST v1.9, using IMGT germline references to assign V/J genes and CDR3. Reads with weak V/J assignments (E-value above 1e-6), missing CDR3, stop codons, out-of-frame junctions, or ambiguous translated residues were removed. A V3J clonotype was defined by an identical inferred V gene, J gene, and CDR3 amino acid sequence. The percentage overlap between two repertoires was calculated by dividing the number of shared unique clonotypes by the size of the smaller repertoire. Three approaches were used to assess repertoire richness: RTK rarefaction, the Chao1 estimator, and Recon v2.1 estimates of unobserved clonotypes. Generation probabilities for all TCRbeta clonotypes obtained by the gDNA method from a handful of donors were computed using OLGA. TCRdb limited this immuneACCESS table to in-frame rearrangements with V and J called. A share of clones is missing; checked studies link under half to unresolved V genes, and the rest is unexplained. The V and J calls and the clone size are those of that table, but D and trimming were determined from the DNA. This sample holds over a million clones; 65% to 80% were observed only once. The top ten clonotypes cover 1.4% of the sample.

The donors were healthy, HIV-negative adults who had no recently reported acute infections or vaccinations. All donors were Caucasian adults living in Nashville, Tennessee, USA. CD4+ T cells were enriched through magnetic negative selection, after which naive cells were positively selected on CD45RA and the remaining negative fraction served as the memory subset. Blood was obtained by leukapheresis, after which PBMCs were separated by Ficoll-Histopaque density gradient centrifugation and cryopreserved in liquid nitrogen vapor phase. Purity and quantity of every magnetically sorted T cell population were checked by analytical flow cytometry. From each sorted fraction, genomic DNA was isolated and quantified by UV absorbance on a Nanodrop 2000c. The CDR1 and CDR2 encoded by the germline V gene are SNHLY and FYNNEI. For this chain, trimming is 6 bases at the V end and 3 bases at the J end, and the number of junction bases without a gene match is 5. The cysteine opens and the phenylalanine closes a CDR3 of 13 amino acids. The retained sequence is limited to the CDR3, 39 bases, with the frame set at the first base.

This chain is built from TRBV2 and TRBJ2-7, and 7 junctional nucleotides match TRBD2. The sequenced material came from memory CD4+ T cells sorted from blood. What the cell subset or site label conveys for this sample: CD45RA-negative fraction. The sequence came from a young man in good health. The DNA sequence reads TGTGCCAGCAGCCCTCGGGGGGACTACGAGCAGTACTTC. This encodes CASSPRGDYEQYF.